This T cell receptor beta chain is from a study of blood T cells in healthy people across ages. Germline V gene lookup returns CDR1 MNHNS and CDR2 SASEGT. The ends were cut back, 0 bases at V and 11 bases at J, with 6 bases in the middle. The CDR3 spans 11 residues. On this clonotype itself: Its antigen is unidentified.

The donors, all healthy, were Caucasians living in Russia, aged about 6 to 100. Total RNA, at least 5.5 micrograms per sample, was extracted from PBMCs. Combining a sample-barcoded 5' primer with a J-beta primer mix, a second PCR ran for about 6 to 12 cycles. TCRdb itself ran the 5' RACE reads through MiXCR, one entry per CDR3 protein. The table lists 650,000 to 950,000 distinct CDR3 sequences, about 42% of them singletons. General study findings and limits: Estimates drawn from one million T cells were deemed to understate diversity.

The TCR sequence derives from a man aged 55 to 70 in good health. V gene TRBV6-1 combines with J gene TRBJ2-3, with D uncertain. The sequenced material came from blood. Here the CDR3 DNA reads TGTGCCAGCAGTGAAGCAGTTCTGCAGTATTTT. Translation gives CASSEAVLQYF.